The T cell receptor beta chain under discussion was sequenced for a study of T-cell reconstitution after alpha-beta-depleted transplantation in children. Of note for this clonotype: Its antigen is unknown.

Germline CDR1 reads SGHTA; CDR2 reads FQGNSA. V lost 4 bases to trimming and J lost 4 bases, with 13 bases between them. This CDR3 region has 14 residues. The study's findings and limits: By about two months after transplant, alpha-beta T cells reportedly arose from several hundred graft clones that had expanded.

Unique molecular identifiers tagged the TCRbeta library. TCRdb reprocessed the PCR reads with MiXCR, giving one entry per CDR3 protein. In the table there are 780,000 or so distinct CDR3 sequences, roughly 16% of which are singletons. The receptor's source is a male patient between 5 and 17 years old who had a stem cell transplant for acute lymphoblastic leukemia, so the T cells may come from the graft donor. The chain employs TRBV7-2 and TRBJ1-2, with a possible D match to TRBD1 (5 bases). The sequenced sample was PBMCs, mostly from graft donor cells, obtained 360 days after TCRalphabeta/CD19-depleted stem cell transplant. The CDR3 spells CASSSGPGRYGYTF. CDR3 nucleotide sequence: TGTGCCAGCAGCTCCGGACCGGGACGCTATGGCTACACCTTC.